The present entry profiles one T cell receptor (beta chain) with its context. Its antigen is unidentified. This sample was included in a study of early stage breast cancer tumors. Turning to the study itself: Each sample averaged approximately 9.6-fold read coverage.

This CDR3 is 13 amino acids long. Per the germline V gene, CDR1 is SGHTA and CDR2 is FQGTGA. V dropped 1 base and J dropped 8; count of bases not matched to a gene: 4. Measured with immunoSEQ multiplex PCR; TCRdb has only the in-frame clones, and not every one. Seen here are 40,000 to 60,000 clones, roughly 84% observed once, and the top ten hold about 1.4%. Broader study findings: Compared with adjacent normal breast tissue, tumors showed around 2.7-fold greater T cell density and higher clonality. Tumor and normal breast were distinguished via blood comparison in 14 of 16 patients.

V usage is TRBV7-3 and J usage is TRBJ1-2, with 7 bases identical to TRBD1. The TCR comes from a person aged 50-59 years with breast cancer. Sample: blood. The chain's CDR3 is CASSLKGARGYTF. The CDR3 DNA sequence: TGTGCCAGCAGCTTAAAGGGGGCTCGGGGCTACACCTTC. Variable domain in full (rest from reference TRBV7-3 and TRBJ1-2): GAGVSQTPSNKVTEKGKYVELRCDPISGHTALYWYRQSLGQGPEFLIYFQGTGAADDSGLPNDRFFAVRPEGSVSTLKIQRTERGDSAVYLCASSLKGARGYTFGSGTRLTVV.